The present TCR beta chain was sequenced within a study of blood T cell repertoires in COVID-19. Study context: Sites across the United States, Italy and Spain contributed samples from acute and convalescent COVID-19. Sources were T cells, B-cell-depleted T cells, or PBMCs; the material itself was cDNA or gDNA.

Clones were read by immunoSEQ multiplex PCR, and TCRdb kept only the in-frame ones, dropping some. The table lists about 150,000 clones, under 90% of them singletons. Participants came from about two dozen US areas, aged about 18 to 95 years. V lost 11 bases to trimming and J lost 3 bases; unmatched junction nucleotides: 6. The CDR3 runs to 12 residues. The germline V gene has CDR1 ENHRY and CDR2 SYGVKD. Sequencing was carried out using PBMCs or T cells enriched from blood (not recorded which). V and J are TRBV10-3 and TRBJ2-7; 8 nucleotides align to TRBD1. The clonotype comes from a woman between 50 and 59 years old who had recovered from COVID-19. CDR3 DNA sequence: TGTGCCGCGGGACAGGTCATCTACGAGCAGTACTTC. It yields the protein CAAGQVIYEQYF.